Described below is a single T cell receptor (beta chain) sequence and its context. Positively selected for CCR7, the CD45RO-negative cells used as naive CD8 cells excluded terminally differentiated effector memory CD45RA+ cells. Trimming pared 3 bases from V and 10 bases from J, leaving 13 bases between. The CDR3 spans 13 residues. CDR1 LNHDA and CDR2 SQIVND come from the germline V gene (reference sequence). The entry originates in a study of shared clonotypes between healthy human individuals. As for the study in general: CD8 memory received one plate per donor, CD8 naive two, CD4 memory three and CD4 naive three.

Profiling relied on immunoSEQ multiplex PCR, and the TCRdb table lists in-frame clones only, not all of them. Of about 1.9 million clones in the sample, about 94% were seen once. The rearrangement joins TRBV19 to TRBJ1-5; no firm D call. This TCR was sampled from a man aged 18 to 35 in good health. Some clones in this sample may be carry-over from other donors' samples. Sequenced: naive CD8+ T cells from PBMCs. CDR3 nucleotide sequence: TGTGCCAGTAGTATTGGCGGGTTTAAACCCCAGCATTTT. As protein: CASSIGGFKPQHF.